This T cell receptor beta chain came from a study of T cell responses to AZD1222 COVID-19 vaccine. Overall study findings and caveats: Elevations in Spike-specific TCR breadth and depth followed administration of two AZD1222 doses. Baseline seropositives among AZD1222 recipients totaled only 6 or 7.

Germline assignment: CDR1 LNHDA and CDR2 SQIVND (reference sequence). Trimming removed 4 bases at V and 2 bases at J, with 8 bases between. This CDR3 contains 13 residues. As concerns this clone: Its antigen is still unknown.

TCRdb's table, derived via immunoSEQ multiplex PCR, lists solely in-frame clones and lacks some. Of roughly 86,000 clones in the sample, around 85% were seen once. This TCR was recovered from an adult who received the AZD1222 COVID-19 vaccine. This material consisted of peripheral blood, taken 28 days after the second AZD1222 dose. V gene TRBV19 combines with J gene TRBJ2-5, with D possibly matching TRBD1 (6 bases). CDR3 loop: CASSNTGQETQYF. CDR3 bases: TGTGCCAGTAGTAATACAGGGCAAGAGACCCAGTACTTC.